This entry lists 28 T cell receptor beta chains sequenced from one sample in a study of T-cell reconstitution after alpha-beta-depleted transplantation in children. Unique molecular identifiers were built into the TCRbeta library. TCRdb re-called the PCR reads with MiXCR, one entry per CDR3 protein. The sample lists roughly 280,000 distinct CDR3 sequences, around a tenth seen once, with around 24% in the top ten. This material consisted of peripheral blood, taken 180 days after TCRalphabeta/CD19-depleted stem cell transplant. Receptors originate from a male patient under 10 years old who had a stem cell transplant for chronic granulomatous disease, so the T cells may come from the graft donor.

This clonotype occurred many times. This chain connects TRBV7-9 to TRBJ2-3; 8 bases align to TRBD2. V lost 3 bases to trimming and J lost 4 bases; unmatched junction nucleotides: 3. There are 14 residues in the CDR3. CDR1 SEHNR and CDR2 FQNEAQ come from the germline V gene (reference sequence). CDR3 nucleotide sequence: TGTGCCAGCAGCTTGCCGGGACTAGCAGATACGCAGTATTTT. Protein sequence: CASSLPGLADTQYF.

This rearrangement joins TRBV2 to TRBJ2-1; tentatively, D is TRBD2 (6 bases). V was cut by 8 bases and J by 5 bases, with 16 bases left in between. From germline, CDR1 is SNHLY and CDR2 FYNNEI. This CDR3 is 14 amino acids long. The CDR3 coding sequence is TGTGCCAGCGCGGGGACTCTGGGGAACAATGAGCAGTTCTTC. Translating it yields CASAGTLGNNEQFF.

This clonotype was detected many times. This chain connects TRBV12-3 or TRBV12-4 to TRBJ2-7, with 9 bases fitting TRBD1. Trimming cost V 6 bases and J 3 bases; bases outside gene matches: 6. The CDR3 sequence is 14 residues long. The CDR3 DNA reads as TGTGCCAGCAGCCAGGGACAGGGCAACTACGAGCAGTACTTC. It encodes CASSQGQGNYEQYF.

With respect to this clonotype: A much more abundant neighbour one base away suggests this may be a read error. Because the CDR3 is missing its conserved closing phenylalanine or tryptophan, this is likely a read error. V is TRBV10-3 and J is TRBJ2-1, with TRBD1 matching 7 bases. Looked up from germline, CDR1 is ENHRY and CDR2 is SYGVKD. The CDR3 spans 13 residues. V was pared by 9 bases and J by 0 bases, with 2 bases of the junction left unmatched. The CDR3 region has the DNA TGTGCCATACAGGGGAGCTCCTACAATGAGCAGTTCTCC. This sequence encodes CAIQGSSYNEQFS.

This clonotype was counted ten times or more. The chain is built from TRBV20-1 and TRBJ2-7, with 7 bases aligning to TRBD1. The CDR3 is made up of 13 amino acids. V trimming: 3 bases; J trimming: 8 bases; junction bases outside the gene matches: 10. The germline V gene has CDR1 DFQATT and CDR2 SNEGSKA (reference sequence). CDR3 nucleotide sequence: TGCAGTGCTAGGTGGGGACAGCCCAGAAAGCAGTACTTC. Translating it yields CSARWGQPRKQYF.

This clonotype has a count of ten or more. This chain links TRBV6-2 or TRBV6-3 with TRBJ2-2; the D is unclear. The CDR3 runs 13 residues. CDR1 and CDR2 from the germline V gene are MNHEY and SVGEGT. The V gene lost 8 bases and the J gene lost 4 bases, with 11 bases spanning the gap. The CDR3 sequence is CASRPPLTGELFF. CDR3 DNA: TGTGCCAGCCGTCCCCCCCTCACCGGGGAGCTGTTTTTT.

V and J are TRBV29-1 and TRBJ1-5; perhaps TRBD1 as D (5 bases). Trimming cost V 4 bases and J 1 base, with 5 bases left between them. Germline lookup yields CDR1 SQVTM and CDR2 ANQGSEA. The CDR3 is made up of 12 amino acids. As DNA, the CDR3 is TGCAGCGTTGGACAGAGCAATCAGCCCCAGCATTTT. Translation: CSVGQSNQPQHF.

This clonotype was observed a single time. A clone one base away is much larger, so this may be a read error. The CDR3 region has the DNA TGTGCCATCAGGGCGGGGGGTTTCGACAATGAGCAGTTCTTC. Translation: CAIRAGGFDNEQFF. The V and J genes are TRBV10-3 and TRBJ2-1; 8 bases are a match to TRBD2. The junction had 6 bases not matched to a gene; V was cut back by 6 bases and J by 5 bases. Germline V CDR1 and CDR2: ENHRY, SYGVKD. This CDR3 is 14 amino acids long.

At least ten counts were recorded for this clonotype. The gene calls are TRBV25-1 and TRBJ2-2; D is ambiguous. Germline lookup yields CDR1 MGHDK and CDR2 SYGVNS. The CDR3 has 16 amino acids. V was cut by 5 bases and J by 0 bases, with 13 bases left in between. CDR3 nucleotides: TGTGCCAGCAGTAACCACGGACGGGCGAACACCGGGGAGCTGTTTTTT. Translating it yields CASSNHGRANTGELFF.

The gene calls are TRBV18 and TRBJ2-4; TRBD1 matches 7 bases. V lost 2 bases, J lost 8 bases, and 3 bases stayed unmatched. The CDR3 totals 13 residues. The germline V gene encodes CDR1 KGHSH and CDR2 LQKENI. The CDR3 DNA sequence: TGTGCCAGCTCACCATCTGGGACAGACATTCAGTACTTC. Translated: CASSPSGTDIQYF.

This clonotype was observed many times. The V and J genes are TRBV5-1 and TRBJ2-5, with D possibly matching TRBD1 (6 bases). The CDR3 consists of 13 residues. Per germline, CDR1 SGHRS and CDR2 YFSETQ. The ends were cut back, 6 bases at V and 2 bases at J, with 11 bases in the middle. In DNA form, the CDR3 reads TGCGCCAGCAAGGAACAGGGACAAGAGACCCAGTACTTC. Translating it yields CASKEQGQETQYF.

Remarks on this clonotype: Relative to the germline gene, one junction end is altered; a read error may explain this. The rearrangement links TRBV7-2 to TRBJ2-5; 8 bases are a match to TRBD2. The germline V gene has CDR1 SGHTA and CDR2 FQGNSA. This CDR3 has 16 amino acids. The DNA for the CDR3 is TGTGCCAGCACCTTAGGCCCCGGCGGGGGGCAAGAGACCCAGTACTTC. Its translation is CASTLGPGGGQETQYF.

In its sample, this clonotype was seen many times. V gene TRBV29-1 combines with J gene TRBJ2-2; no definite D call. V gave up 4 bases and J gave up 4 bases, with 4 bases separating them. Germline-derived CDR1 and CDR2 are SQVTM and ANQGSEA. This CDR3 spans 11 amino acids. CDR3: CSVVSTGELFF. The CDR3 DNA reads as TGCAGCGTTGTGTCCACCGGGGAGCTGTTTTTT.

This clonotype has ten or more counts. The chain links TRBV7-2 to TRBJ2-5, with a tentative D call TRBD1 (6 bases). The V gene lost 7 bases and the J gene lost 2 bases, with 11 bases spanning the gap. Germline V lookup: CDR1 SGHTA, CDR2 FQGNSA. This CDR3 has 13 residues. The CDR3, as DNA: TGTGCCAGCACCCGGGACAATCAAGAGACCCAGTACTTC. Its translation is CASTRDNQETQYF.

This clonotype was detected many times. This rearrangement joins TRBV5-4 to TRBJ2-1; D perhaps matches TRBD1 (5 bases). Trimming shortened V by 0 bases and J by 3 bases, and 10 bases separated the two germline ends. Germline CDR1 reads SGHNT; CDR2 reads YYREEE (reference sequence). The CDR3 covers 15 residues. The DNA for the CDR3 is TGTGCCAGCAGCTTGGGACAGACCCTCTACAATGAGCAGTTCTTC. This translates into CASSLGQTLYNEQFF. The complete variable domain, with remaining parts taken from reference TRBV5-4 and TRBJ2-1, reads ETGVTQSPTHLIKTRGQQVTLRCSSQSGHNTVSWYQQALGQGPQFIFQYYREEENGRGNFPPRFSGLQFPNYSSELNVNALELDDSALYLCASSLGQTLYNEQFFGPGTRLTVL.

This clonotype was observed at least ten times. This chain connects TRBV7-8 to TRBJ2-2; no clear D gene. CDR1 is SGHVS, CDR2 FQNEAQ, per germline. V shed 4 bases and J shed 7 bases, with 19 bases lying between them. CDR3 length equals 16 residues. The CDR3 loop is CASSSQGYRVDGELFF. The CDR3 region has the DNA TGTGCCAGCAGCTCCCAAGGGTATAGGGTTGACGGGGAGCTGTTTTTT.

This clonotype has at least ten counts. This chain joins TRBV6-5 and TRBJ1-1; D unresolved. V dropped 4 bases and J dropped 1 base, with 7 bases sitting between them. The germline V gene encodes CDR1 MNHEY and CDR2 SVGAGI. The CDR3 contains 13 residues. The CDR3 sequence: CASSFDRNTEAFF. DNA for the CDR3: TGTGCCAGCAGTTTCGACCGGAACACTGAAGCTTTCTTT.

The chain employs TRBV2 and TRBJ2-1; TRBD2 agrees at 9 bases. Germline V gene lookup returns CDR1 SNHLY and CDR2 FYNNEI. This CDR3 spans 18 amino acids. Trimming took 8 bases from V and 7 from J; bases not matched to a gene: 21. CDR3: CASCFPVREGRLDNEQFF. CDR3 DNA: TGTGCCAGCTGTTTTCCGGTGCGGGAGGGCCGGTTGGATAATGAGCAGTTCTTC. The complete variable domain, with remaining parts taken from reference TRBV2 and TRBJ2-1, reads EPEVTQTPSHQVTQMGQEVILRCVPISNHLYFYWYRQILGQKVEFLVSFYNNEISEKSEIFDDQFSVERPDGSNFTLKIRSTKLEDSAMYFCASCFPVREGRLDNEQFFGPGTRLTVL.

The V and J genes are TRBV13 and TRBJ2-7; no firm D call. Germline V CDR1 and CDR2: PRHDT, FYEKMQ (reference sequence). The ends were cut back, 0 bases at V and 2 bases at J, with 17 bases in the middle. The CDR3 runs to 17 residues. CDR3 bases: TGTGCCAGCAGCTTAGGACCGTCTGGATCCTGGGCCTACGAGCAGTACTTC. This codes for CASSLGPSGSWAYEQYF. The full variable domain, completed using reference TRBV13 and TRBJ2-7, is AAGVIQSPRHLIKEKRETATLKCYPIPRHDTVYWYQQGPGQDPQFLISFYEKMQSDKGSIPDRFSAQQFSDYHSELNMSSLELGDSALYFCASSLGPSGSWAYEQYFGPGTRLTVT.

This clonotype occurred many times. This rearrangement joins TRBV7-2 to TRBJ1-6, with D possibly TRBD1 on 5 matching bases. Trimming removed 5 bases at V and 5 bases at J, with 16 bases between. The CDR3 spans 16 residues. Germline V gene sequence: CDR1 SGHTA, CDR2 FQGNSA. The CDR3: CASSLVGLSHNSPLHF. Here the CDR3 DNA reads TGTGCCAGCAGCCTAGTGGGGCTCTCTCATAATTCACCCCTCCACTTT.

For this clonotype: A much larger clone sits a single nucleotide away, making a read error possible. The CDR3 DNA sequence: TGTGCCAACAGTTTACCCTTGACTTACTACAATGAGCAGTTCTTC. Translation: CANSLPLTYYNEQFF. V usage is TRBV28 and J usage is TRBJ2-1, with D hard to call. CDR1 and CDR2 from the germline V gene are MDHEN and SYDVKM. The CDR3 is 15 amino acids.

This clonotype has at least ten counts. In nucleotides, the CDR3 is TGTGCCAGCAGCTTGGCTTCGACTAGCGGGAGCGGGGCAGATACGCAGTATTTT. The encoded protein is CASSLASTSGSGADTQYF. The gene calls are TRBV5-5 and TRBJ2-3; 12 positions agree with TRBD2. CDR1 is SGHKS and CDR2 is YYEKEE in the germline V gene (reference sequence). V was pared by 0 bases and J by 4 bases, with 9 bases of the junction left unmatched. CDR3 length: 18 residues.

At least ten counts were recorded for this clonotype. The genes are TRBV11-2 and TRBJ2-5, with 8 positions matching TRBD2. Losses at the gene ends were 7 bases for V and 5 bases for J; bases not matched to a gene: 12. Looked up from germline, CDR1 is SGHAT and CDR2 is FQNNGV. The CDR3 loop spans 15 amino acids. This chain's CDR3 is CASNNPSGGHETQYF. The CDR3 bases are TGTGCCAGCAACAACCCCAGCGGGGGCCATGAGACCCAGTACTTC.

This clonotype was counted many times. V gene TRBV6-5 combines with J gene TRBJ2-5; 11 nucleotides line up with TRBD2. Looked up from germline, CDR1 is MNHEY and CDR2 is SVGAGI. V shed 4 bases, J shed 4 bases, and the junction held 5 bases outside the gene matches. CDR3 size: 15 residues. CDR3 residues: CASSSLTSGIETQYF. The DNA of the CDR3 is TGTGCCAGCAGTTCCCTGACTAGCGGGATAGAGACCCAGTACTTC.

This clonotype was seen repeatedly, ten times or more. This chain joins TRBV19 and TRBJ2-5; D not certain. Germline V gene sequence: CDR1 LNHDA, CDR2 SQIVND (reference sequence). Trimming took 5 bases from V and 1 from J, leaving 11 bases between them. This CDR3 comprises 14 residues. CDR3 nucleotide sequence: TGTGCCAGTAGTTTCCACGGTCGCCAAGAGACCCAGTACTTC. As protein: CASSFHGRQETQYF.

This clonotype showed up many times. This chain connects TRBV28 to TRBJ2-5; 7 bases are shared with TRBD1. The junction had 7 bases not matched to a gene; V was cut back by 5 bases and J by 4 bases. This CDR3 spans 14 amino acids. Germline CDR1 is MDHEN and CDR2 is SYDVKM. The chain's CDR3 is CASSPGQPGETQYF. The CDR3 DNA is TGTGCCAGCAGTCCGGGACAGCCTGGAGAGACCCAGTACTTC. Based on the CDR3 plus reference TRBV28 and TRBJ2-5, the full variable domain is DVKVTQSSRYLVKRTGEKVFLECVQDMDHENMFWYRQDPGLGLRLIYFSYDVKMKEKGDIPEGYSVSREKKERFSLILESASTNQTSMYLCASSPGQPGETQYFGPGTRLLVL.

This clonotype appeared many times. This chain links TRBV29-1 with TRBJ2-7; possible D gene TRBD2, 6 bases. The V gene's germline CDR1 is SQVTM and CDR2 ANQGSEA. V was shortened by 7 bases and J by 7 bases, with 20 bases between the two germline ends. CDR3 length: 13 amino acids. Here the CDR3 DNA reads TGCAGCGCCCTCGGCGTTGCGCGGGGAGAGCAGTACTTC. It codes for CSALGVARGEQYF.

This clonotype was recorded many times. The chain couples TRBV7-2 to TRBJ2-7, with TRBD2 as a possible D gene (6 bases). CDR1 and CDR2 (germline): SGHTA, FQGNSA. The CDR3 length is 13 residues. Trimming stripped 1 base from V and 5 bases from J, with 9 bases between. The CDR3 coding sequence is TGTGCCAGCAGCTTAGTTGCGGGGAACGAGCAGTACTTC. It encodes CASSLVAGNEQYF.